This passage covers 29 T cell receptor beta chains from one sample sequenced in a study of molecular identifiers for immune sequencing clone quantification. One entry per CDR3 protein, called by TCRdb with MiXCR from the PCR reads. This sample has under 600,000 distinct CDR3 sequences; roughly 25% occur once, and the top ten carry under 0.8%. Sequences were obtained from naive CD8+ T cells from blood, with Jurkat cell RNA spiked in. As for subset: FACS-sorted CD8+CD4-CCR7+CD45RA+ naive T cells. These receptors all come from a human donor in good health. Some libraries in this study had Jurkat cell RNA spiked in.

Comments on this clonotype: One junction end disagrees with the germline gene, perhaps due to a read error. The chain employs TRBV29-1 and TRBJ2-7, with TRBD1 matching over 9 bases. Per the germline V gene, CDR1 is SQVTM and CDR2 is ANQGSEA. The CDR3 consists of 13 residues. The CDR3 DNA sequence: TGCAGCGTTGAATCCACAGGGGGCTACGAGCGGTACTTC. The encoded protein is CSVESTGGYERYF.

In regard to this clonotype: Just one base apart from a much larger clone, this may be a read error. J is TRBJ2-1 and V is TRBV11-2, with D unresolved. CDR1 is SGHAT and CDR2 is FQNNGV in the germline V gene. The CDR3 is made up of 16 amino acids. CDR3 sequence (DNA): TGTGCCTGCAGCTTAGATGTTCAAAGCTCCTACAATGAGCAGTTCTTC. This encodes CACSLDVQSSYNEQFF. Together with reference TRBV11-2 and TRBJ2-1, the CDR3 gives the full variable domain: EAGVAQSPRYKIIEKRQSVAFWCNPISGHATLYWYQQILGQGPKLLIQFQNNGVVDDSQLPKDRFSAERLKGVDSTLKIQPAKLEDSAVYLCACSLDVQSSYNEQFFGPGTRLTVL.

This clonotype was seen many times. The J gene is TRBJ2-3, the V gene TRBV7-9; 8 bases map to TRBD2. The J segment lost 3 bases and the V segment lost 5 bases, leaving 7 bases of the junction unmatched. This CDR3 is built from 15 residues. CDR1 and CDR2 (germline): SEHNR, FQNEAQ (reference sequence). CDR3 coding DNA: TGTGCCAGCAGCACCCCGGGACTAGATACAGATACGCAGTATTTT. Translated: CASSTPGLDTDTQYF.

Comment on this clonotype: This likely comes from a read error, as the CDR3 has no conserved phenylalanine or tryptophan at its end. The rearrangement links TRBV6-2 or TRBV6-3 to TRBJ2-7; the D is unclear. This CDR3 region has 15 residues. Trimming shortened V by 0 bases and J by 0 bases, and 9 bases separated the two germline ends. The germline V gene encodes CDR1 MNHEY and CDR2 SVGEGT. CDR3 residues: CASSYSGRASYEQYY. The CDR3 region has the DNA TGTGCCAGCAGTTACTCCGGGCGAGCCTCCTACGAGCAGTACTAC.

The chain recombines TRBV7-9 with TRBJ1-1; D is undetermined. From germline, CDR1 is SEHNR and CDR2 FQNEAQ (reference sequence). CDR3 length equals 17 residues. The ends were cut back, 2 bases at V and 0 bases at J, with 16 bases in the middle. CDR3 residues: CASSLSWTDSLNTEAFF. The CDR3 nucleotides read TGTGCCAGCAGCTTATCCTGGACGGACTCCTTGAACACTGAAGCTTTCTTT.

The chain joins TRBV11-2 to TRBJ2-1; weak D call: TRBD1 (6 bases). Germline V CDR1 and CDR2: SGHAT, FQNNGV. The CDR3 extends over 14 amino acids. V was cut by 1 base and J by 9 bases, with 13 bases left in between. The chain's CDR3 is CASSLVTGFPEQFF. In nucleotides, the CDR3 is TGTGCCAGCAGCTTAGTCACAGGGTTTCCTGAGCAGTTCTTC.

Notes on this clonotype: With a much larger clone just one base away, this may be a read error. V and J are TRBV5-4 and TRBJ2-5; D not certain. The CDR3 extends over 14 amino acids. The germline CDR1 and CDR2 sequences are SGHNT and YYREEE (reference sequence). The CDR3 nucleotides read TGTGCCAGCAGCTTGGTTGACCTCGAAGAGGCCCAGTACTTC. It encodes CASSLVDLEEAQYF.

This clonotype appeared a few times. It is likely a read error, because the conserved phenylalanine at the end of the CDR3 is missing. The chain couples TRBV6-5 to TRBJ2-7, with D tentatively TRBD1 or TRBD2 (5 bases each). The V gene's germline CDR1 is MNHEY and CDR2 SVGAGI. The ends were cut back, 0 bases at V and 5 bases at J, with 8 bases in the middle. The CDR3 covers 13 residues. CDR3 loop: CASSYSRDDEQYL. CDR3 bases: TGTGCCAGCAGTTACTCCCGGGACGACGAGCAGTACCTC.

The chain links TRBV3-1 to TRBJ2-1; 13 bases match TRBD2. The germline V gene has CDR1 LGHDT and CDR2 YNNKEL (reference sequence). The ends lost 5 bases at V and 10 bases at J; junction bases unmatched: 14. The CDR3 runs to 17 residues. The CDR3 DNA is TGTGCCAGCAGCACTAACGAAGGACTAGCGGGAGCTGAAGAGCAGTTCTTC. This codes for CASSTNEGLAGAEEQFF.

V usage is TRBV4-1 and J usage is TRBJ2-7; D may be TRBD1 (5 bases). Germline CDR1 is MGHRA and CDR2 is YSYEKL. The CDR3 spans 15 residues. V lost 0 bases, J lost 1 base, and 10 bases lay in between. The CDR3 loop is CASSQDPTGSYEQYF. The CDR3 bases are TGCGCCAGCAGCCAAGACCCCACAGGATCCTACGAGCAGTACTTC.

This clonotype was seen more than once but under ten times. The gene calls are TRBV5-6 and TRBJ2-7, with TRBD2 matching 8 bases. The ends lost 4 bases at V and 0 bases at J; junction bases unmatched: 9. The germline V gene has CDR1 SGHDT and CDR2 YYEEEE. The CDR3 spans 16 residues. DNA for the CDR3: TGTGCCAGCAGCCTCGGGGGGGAGCTGAGCTCCTACGAGCAGTACTTC. Protein sequence: CASSLGGELSSYEQYF. The variable domain in full, completed from reference TRBV5-6 and TRBJ2-7, reads DAGVTQSPTHLIKTRGQQVTLRCSPKSGHDTVSWYQQALGQGPQFIFQYYEEEERQRGNFPDRFSGHQFPNYSSELNVNALLLGDSALYLCASSLGGELSSYEQYFGPGTRLTVT.

This chain connects TRBV20-1 to TRBJ2-1; 7 nucleotides match TRBD1. Trimming cost V 6 bases and J 6 bases; bases outside gene matches: 11. The CDR3 spans 14 residues. Looked up from germline, CDR1 is DFQATT and CDR2 is SNEGSKA (reference sequence). CDR3 nucleotide sequence: TGCAGTGCAGATGACAGGGCAGAGGGCAATGAGCAGTTCTTC. It specifies CSADDRAEGNEQFF.

The V gene is TRBV5-6, the J gene TRBJ2-1; D remains ambiguous. V was shortened by 4 bases and J by 0 bases, with 14 bases between the two germline ends. This CDR3 has 16 residues. Looked up from germline, CDR1 is SGHDT and CDR2 is YYEEEE. CDR3 region: CASSQLVRASYNEQFF. In DNA form, the CDR3 reads TGTGCCAGCAGCCAGCTTGTCCGAGCCTCCTACAATGAGCAGTTCTTC.

The chain links TRBV6-2 or TRBV6-3 to TRBJ2-1; 10 bases align to TRBD2. Per the germline V gene, CDR1 is MNHEY and CDR2 is SVGEGT. The ends lost 5 bases at V and 5 bases at J; junction bases unmatched: 9. The CDR3 extends over 16 amino acids. Here the CDR3 reads CASSSIFGLADNEQFF. For the CDR3, the DNA is TGTGCCAGCAGTAGTATTTTCGGACTAGCGGACAATGAGCAGTTCTTC.

This chain connects TRBV5-3 to TRBJ2-5, with TRBD2 identical over 14 bases. TRBV5-3 has ORF status, its function being uncertain. The CDR3 contains 17 residues. Germline trimming cut 8 bases from V and 5 bases from J; bases unmatched to any gene: 14. Here the CDR3 DNA reads TGTGCCAGCAGCCCGGCGGGACTAGCGGGAGTGCATGAGACCCAGTACTTC. It encodes CASSPAGLAGVHETQYF.

A word on this clonotype: Possible read error: a much larger clone is one base away. This chain connects TRBV29-1 to TRBJ2-7; 10 nucleotides agree with TRBD1. The CDR3 has 13 residues. The V gene's germline CDR1 is SQVTM and CDR2 ANQGSEA. The CDR3 loop reads CGVRGQGPYEQYF. The CDR3 DNA sequence: TGCGGCGTTAGGGGACAGGGGCCCTACGAGCAGTACTTC.

The rearrangement links TRBV25-1 to TRBJ1-1; TRBD1 agrees at 9 bases. The V gene's germline CDR1 is MGHDK and CDR2 SYGVNS. J lost 4 bases, V lost 6 bases, and 3 bases had no gene match. There are 13 residues in the CDR3. CDR3 sequence (DNA): TGTGCCAGCAGGGAGGGACAGGGCACTGAAGCTTTCTTT. Residues: CASREGQGTEAFF.

This chain connects TRBV6-2 or TRBV6-3 to TRBJ2-7; 7 bases fit TRBD1. Germline loops: CDR1 MNHEY, CDR2 SVGEGT. The CDR3 sequence is 15 residues long. Unmatched junction bases numbered 8, after V lost 2 bases and J lost 4 bases. This CDR3 reads CASSYTRQGWYEQYF. CDR3 DNA sequence: TGTGCCAGCAGTTACACCCGACAGGGTTGGTACGAGCAGTACTTC.

This clonotype has ten or more counts. The gene calls are TRBV4-2 and TRBJ1-1; D gene unclear. This CDR3 contains 11 residues. Trimming pared 1 base from V and 7 bases from J, leaving 4 bases between. CDR1 and CDR2 from the germline V gene are LGHNA and YNFKEQ. The CDR3 spells CASSQGGEAFF. In DNA, the CDR3 is TGTGCCAGCAGCCAAGGGGGTGAAGCTTTCTTT.

In its sample, this clonotype was seen many times. The V gene is TRBV28, the J gene TRBJ2-7; 7 nucleotides agree with TRBD1. The CDR3 length is 15 residues. The J segment lost 5 bases and the V segment lost 2 bases, leaving 9 bases of the junction unmatched. Germline V gene lookup returns CDR1 MDHEN and CDR2 SYDVKM. The CDR3 nucleotides are TGTGCCAGCAGTTTAATCCTAGGACAGGCCGACGAGCAGTACTTC. It translates to CASSLILGQADEQYF. The variable domain in full, completed from reference TRBV28 and TRBJ2-7, reads DVKVTQSSRYLVKRTGEKVFLECVQDMDHENMFWYRQDPGLGLRLIYFSYDVKMKEKGDIPEGYSVSREKKERFSLILESASTNQTSMYLCASSLILGQADEQYFGPGTRLTVT.

CDR3 nucleotides: TGTGCCAGTAGTATTTCGGGGGGGGTAGGGAGTGAGCAGTTCTTC. It codes for CASSISGGVGSEQFF. This chain uses TRBV19 with TRBJ2-1; 8 bases map to TRBD2. The trim removed 3 bases at V and 9 bases at J, leaving 10 bases unmatched. The CDR3 has 15 amino acids. CDR1 LNHDA and CDR2 SQIVND come from the germline V gene (reference sequence). The whole variable domain, remainder taken from reference TRBV19 and TRBJ2-1, is DGGITQSPKYLFRKEGQNVTLSCEQNLNHDAMYWYRQDPGQGLRLIYYSQIVNDFQKGDIAEGYSVSREKKESFPLTVTSAQKNPTAFYLCASSISGGVGSEQFFGPGTRLTVL.

Notes on this clonotype: One end of the junction is discordant with germline, which a read error may explain. V is TRBV25-1 and J is TRBJ2-3; no clear D. CDR3 size: 12 residues. The V gene's germline CDR1 is MGHDK and CDR2 SYGVNS. The CDR3 nucleotides are TGTGCCAGCGGTGATTCTGTGGATACGCAGTATTTT. Its translation is CASGDSVDTQYF. The full variable domain, rest sourced from reference TRBV25-1 and TRBJ2-3, is EADIYQTPRYLVIGTGKKITLECSQTMGHDKMYWYQQDPGMELHLIHYSYGVNSTEKGDLSSESTVSRIRTEHFPLTLESARPSHTSQYLCASGDSVDTQYFGPGTRLTVL.

V gene TRBV6-5 combines with J gene TRBJ2-3; D possibly matches TRBD1 or TRBD2 (5 bases each). Between the trimmed V and J ends, which lost 4 bases and 5 bases, there was a span of 16 bases. CDR3 length equals 15 residues. CDR1 is MNHEY, CDR2 SVGAGI, per germline. For the CDR3, the DNA is TGTGCCAGCAGTTTCCTGGGGGTGGGTGGAGATACGCAGTATTTT. It encodes CASSFLGVGGDTQYF.

There are many counts of this clonotype. The V call is TRBV30, the J call TRBJ2-3; no firm D call. Germline lookup yields CDR1 GTSNPN and CDR2 SVGIG (reference sequence). This CDR3 is 13 amino acids long. Trimming cost V 7 bases and J 0 bases, with 11 bases left between them. In nucleotides, the CDR3 is TGTGCCTTCCAGCAGGCTAGCACAGATACGCAGTATTTT. Translating it yields CAFQQASTDTQYF. Using reference TRBV30 and TRBJ2-3 for the parts outside the CDR3, the full variable domain is SQTIHQWPATLVQPVGSPLSLECTVEGTSNPNLYWYRQAAGRGLQLLFYSVGIGQISSEVPQNLSASRPQDRQFILSSKKLLLSDSGFYLCAFQQASTDTQYFGPGTRLTVL.

The V and J genes are TRBV30 and TRBJ2-2, with 8 bases lining up with TRBD2. The J segment lost 1 base and the V segment lost 0 bases, leaving 4 bases of the junction unmatched. This CDR3 is 16 amino acids long. Germline V gene lookup returns CDR1 GTSNPN and CDR2 SVGIG (reference sequence). CDR3 sequence reads: CAWSVRAGVNTGELFF. In nucleotides, the CDR3 is TGTGCCTGGAGTGTACGAGCGGGGGTGAACACCGGGGAGCTGTTTTTT.

This clonotype was detected many times. This chain links TRBV7-9 with TRBJ2-5; D call uncertain. The CDR3 loop spans 17 amino acids. The ends were cut back, 1 base at V and 2 bases at J, with 17 bases in the middle. Germline V gene sequence: CDR1 SEHNR, CDR2 FQNEAQ (reference sequence). The CDR3 DNA reads TGTGCCAGCAGCTTAGTTTTCGGACCCCTAGAACAAGAGACCCAGTACTTC. Protein product: CASSLVFGPLEQETQYF.

This clonotype was counted between two and nine times. The chain's CDR3 is CASSHRLAGGWPYEQYF. The CDR3 region has the DNA TGTGCCAGCAGTCACAGACTAGCGGGAGGGTGGCCCTACGAGCAGTACTTC. The chain couples TRBV6-5 to TRBJ2-7, with 14 positions matching TRBD2. Germline V gene lookup returns CDR1 MNHEY and CDR2 SVGAGI. The ends lost 5 bases at V and 2 bases at J; junction bases unmatched: 8. CDR3 size: 17 residues.

The chain recombines TRBV28 with TRBJ1-2, with D uncertain. The CDR3 consists of 14 residues. Trimming removed 5 bases from V and 5 bases from J, with 15 bases in between. The V gene's germline CDR1 is MDHEN and CDR2 SYDVKM. The CDR3 protein is CASSHTRSPYGYTF. The CDR3 coding sequence is TGTGCCAGCAGTCACACAAGATCCCCTTATGGCTACACCTTC.

This clonotype was seen more than once but under ten times. The chain uses TRBV5-6 and TRBJ1-2; the D is unclear. Trimming shortened V by 3 bases and J by 1 base, and 13 bases separated the two germline ends. The length of the CDR3 is 15 residues. Looked up from germline, CDR1 is SGHDT and CDR2 is YYEEEE. CDR3 amino acids: CASSSRRLDNYGYTF. The DNA for the CDR3 is TGTGCCAGCAGCTCGCGAAGACTCGATAACTATGGCTACACCTTC.